This TCR beta chain was identified in a study of OX40 agonist ivuxolimab in advanced cancers. The wider study: Given to patients was ivuxolimab, an agonistic anti-OX40 (CD134) antibody. Regarding the study as a whole: Researchers report that CD8+ T cells had, on average, more expanded clones than CD4+.

CDR1 SGHVS and CDR2 FNYEAQ come from the germline V gene. The CDR3 totals 11 residues. A remark on this clone: Its target is unknown. One end of the junction is discordant with germline, which a read error may explain.

Measured with immunoSEQ multiplex PCR; TCRdb has only the in-frame clones, and not every one. Of over 30,000 clones in the sample, 70% to 85% were seen once. The chain has TRBV7-6 and TRBJ2-5; D is uncertain. The sequence derives from an adult with an advanced solid tumor such as melanoma, head and neck, liver or kidney cancer. This material consisted of CD4+ or CD8+ T cells sorted from blood, taken in a trial of the OX40 agonist ivuxolimab. The CDR3 sequence is CASSLQGTQYF. The CDR3, as DNA: TGTGCCAGCAGCTTGCAAGGGACCCAGTACTTC.